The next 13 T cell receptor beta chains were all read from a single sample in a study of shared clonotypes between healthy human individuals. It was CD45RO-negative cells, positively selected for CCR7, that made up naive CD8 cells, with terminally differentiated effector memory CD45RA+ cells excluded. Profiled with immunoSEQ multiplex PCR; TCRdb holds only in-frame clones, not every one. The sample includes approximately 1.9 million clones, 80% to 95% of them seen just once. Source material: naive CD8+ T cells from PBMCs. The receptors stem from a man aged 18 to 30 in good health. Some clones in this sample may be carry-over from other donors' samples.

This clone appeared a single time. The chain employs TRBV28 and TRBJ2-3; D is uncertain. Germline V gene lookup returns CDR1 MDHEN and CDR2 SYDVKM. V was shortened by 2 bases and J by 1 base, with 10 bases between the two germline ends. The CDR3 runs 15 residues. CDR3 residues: CASSLGRGGTDTQYF. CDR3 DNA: TGTGCCAGCAGTTTAGGTCGTGGGGGCACAGATACGCAGTATTTT. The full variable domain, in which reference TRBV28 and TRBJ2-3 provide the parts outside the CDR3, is DVKVTQSSRYLVKRTGEKVFLECVQDMDHENMFWYRQDPGLGLRLIYFSYDVKMKEKGDIPEGYSVSREKKERFSLILESASTNQTSMYLCASSLGRGGTDTQYFGPGTRLTVL.

The CDR3: CASSLYRTSQETQYF. CDR3 DNA sequence: TGTGCCAGCAGTTTATATAGGACTTCCCAAGAGACCCAGTACTTC. The chain carries TRBV27 and TRBJ2-5, with D possibly being TRBD2 (5 bases). Between the trimmed V and J ends, which lost 1 base and 1 base, there was a span of 10 bases. CDR1 and CDR2 from the germline V gene are MNHEY and SMNVEV (reference sequence). The CDR3 covers 15 residues.

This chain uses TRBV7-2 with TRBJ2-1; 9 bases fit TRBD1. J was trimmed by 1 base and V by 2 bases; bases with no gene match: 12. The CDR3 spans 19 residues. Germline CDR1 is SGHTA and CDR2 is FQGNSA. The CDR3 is CASSLRGLTGGLSYNEQFF. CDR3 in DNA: TGTGCCAGCAGCTTAAGGGGCCTCACAGGGGGCTTGTCCTACAATGAGCAGTTCTTC.

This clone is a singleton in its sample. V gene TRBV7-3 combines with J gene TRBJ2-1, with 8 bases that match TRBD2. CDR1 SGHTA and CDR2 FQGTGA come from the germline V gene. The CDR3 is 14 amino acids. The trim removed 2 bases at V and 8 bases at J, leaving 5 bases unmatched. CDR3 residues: CASSLAGGIYEQFF. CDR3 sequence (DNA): TGTGCCAGCAGCTTAGCGGGAGGTATCTATGAGCAGTTCTTC. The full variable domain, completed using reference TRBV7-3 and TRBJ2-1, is GAGVSQTPSNKVTEKGKYVELRCDPISGHTALYWYRQSLGQGPEFLIYFQGTGAADDSGLPNDRFFAVRPEGSVSTLKIQRTERGDSAVYLCASSLAGGIYEQFFGPGTRLTVL.

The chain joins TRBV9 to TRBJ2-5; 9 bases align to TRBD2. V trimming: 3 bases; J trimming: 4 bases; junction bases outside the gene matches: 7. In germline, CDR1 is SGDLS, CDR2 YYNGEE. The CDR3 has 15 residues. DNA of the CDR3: TGTGCCAGCAGCGGGGCGGGAGGGCCCGGAGAGACCCAGTACTTC. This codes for CASSGAGGPGETQYF.

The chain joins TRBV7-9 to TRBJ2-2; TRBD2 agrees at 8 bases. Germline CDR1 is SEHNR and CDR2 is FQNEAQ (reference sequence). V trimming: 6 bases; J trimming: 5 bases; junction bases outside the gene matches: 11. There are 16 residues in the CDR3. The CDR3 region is CASSFHIAGRTGELFF. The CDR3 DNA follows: TGTGCCAGCAGTTTTCATATAGCGGGAAGAACCGGGGAGCTGTTTTTT. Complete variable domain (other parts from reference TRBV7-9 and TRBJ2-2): DTGVSQNPRHKITKRGQNVTFRCDPISEHNRLYWYRQTLGQGPEFLTYFQNEAQLEKSRLLSDRFSAERPKGSFSTLEIQRTEQGDSAMYLCASSFHIAGRTGELFFGEGSRLTVL.

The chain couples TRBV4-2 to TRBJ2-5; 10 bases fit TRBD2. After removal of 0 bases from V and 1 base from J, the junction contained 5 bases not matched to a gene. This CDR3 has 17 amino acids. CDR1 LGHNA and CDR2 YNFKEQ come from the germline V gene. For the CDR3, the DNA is TGTGCCAGCAGCCAAGATTGGAAGCGGGAGGGCCAAGAGACCCAGTACTTC. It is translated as CASSQDWKREGQETQYF.

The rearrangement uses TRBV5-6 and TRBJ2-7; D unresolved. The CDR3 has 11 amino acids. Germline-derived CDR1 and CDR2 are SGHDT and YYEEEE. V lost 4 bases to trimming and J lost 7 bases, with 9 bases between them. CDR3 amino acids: CASSTSWEQYF. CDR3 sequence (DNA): TGTGCCAGCAGCACGTCGTGGGAGCAGTACTTC.

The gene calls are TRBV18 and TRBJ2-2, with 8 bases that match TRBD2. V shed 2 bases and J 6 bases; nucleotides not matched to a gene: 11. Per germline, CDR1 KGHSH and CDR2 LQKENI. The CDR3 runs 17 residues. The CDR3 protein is CASSPNREGVSAGELFF. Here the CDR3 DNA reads TGTGCCAGCTCACCAAACCGGGAGGGCGTCAGTGCCGGGGAGCTGTTTTTT.

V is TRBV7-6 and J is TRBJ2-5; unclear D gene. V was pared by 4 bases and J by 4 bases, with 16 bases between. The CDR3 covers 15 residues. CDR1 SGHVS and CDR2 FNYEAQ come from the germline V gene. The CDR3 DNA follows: TGTGCCAGCAGCTCCTTAACACTCACCCCAGAGACCCAGTACTTC. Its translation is CASSSLTLTPETQYF.

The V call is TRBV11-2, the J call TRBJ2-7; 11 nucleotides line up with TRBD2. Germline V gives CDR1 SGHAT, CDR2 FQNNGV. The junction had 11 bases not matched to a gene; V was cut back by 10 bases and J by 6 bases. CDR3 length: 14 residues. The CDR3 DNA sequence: TGTGCCACCATCGGTAGCGGGAGGGCCGGCGAGCAGTACTTC. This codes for CATIGSGRAGEQYF.

The DNA for the CDR3 is TGTGCCAGCTCACCAGGGACCGGTAGCACAGATACGCAGTATTTT. This translates into CASSPGTGSTDTQYF. This sequence joins TRBV18 and TRBJ2-3, with D possibly being TRBD1 or TRBD2 (5 bases each). The CDR3 covers 15 residues. The V gene's germline CDR1 is KGHSH and CDR2 LQKENI. The germline V and J ends were trimmed by 2 bases and 0 bases, with 9 bases remaining between them.

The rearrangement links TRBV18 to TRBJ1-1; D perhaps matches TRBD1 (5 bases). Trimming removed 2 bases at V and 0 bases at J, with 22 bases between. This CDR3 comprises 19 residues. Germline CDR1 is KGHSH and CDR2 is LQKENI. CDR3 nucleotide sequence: TGTGCCAGCTCACCAGCAGGGTTCTACAACGTGGTGGTGAACACTGAAGCTTTCTTT. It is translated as CASSPAGFYNVVVNTEAFF.